This T cell receptor beta chain comes out of a study of T cell responses to AZD1222 COVID-19 vaccine. Profiling relied on immunoSEQ multiplex PCR, and the TCRdb table lists in-frame clones only, not all of them. The data show 200,000 to 250,000 clones, roughly 91% seen once. Overall study findings and caveats: There were mostly white British donors and more females than males, and clonal diversity was possibly underestimated. Spike as a whole was targeted by vaccine-associated CD4 TCRs, dominant at 160-218 and 743-854. Elevations in Spike-specific TCR breadth and depth followed administration of two AZD1222 doses.

This CDR3 spans 13 amino acids. Germline CDR1 is LGHNA and CDR2 is YSLEER. Deletions cut 1 base from V and 7 bases from J, with 11 bases between. Worth noting for this clone: Its specificity is not known.

The source is an adult in good health. Sequencing used peripheral blood, obtained on day 0 of MenACWY control vaccination. The chain links TRBV4-3 to TRBJ2-7; perhaps D is TRBD1 or TRBD2 (6 bases each). The CDR3 coding sequence is TGCGCCAGCAGCCAAGGTGGGGGGCGAGAGCAGTACTTC. Protein sequence: CASSQGGGREQYF.